The clone carrying this TCR beta chain was observed a single time. Its target is not known. CDR3 length: 14 amino acids. Germline V gene lookup returns CDR1 SGHVS and CDR2 FQNEAQ. Trimming left V 5 bases short and J 1 base short, with 11 bases between. The data originate from a study of vaccination effects on CD4 cells after COVID-19. Turning to the study itself: Samples collected post-vaccine were obtained a median of 72 days after the second dose.

Prior to sequencing, the ViraFEST assay stimulated PBMC with viral peptide pools, which expanded the antigen-specific CD4+ T cells. Isolating CD4+ T cells followed roughly ten days of culture. All participants had two doses of either the BNT162b2 or mRNA-1273 vaccine. Vaccinated participants had no history of SARS-CoV-2 infection and tested negative for nucleocapsid antibodies. Every well got 2 million to 2.5 million PBMC, which were grown with about 10 IU/ml IL-2 and around 10 ug/ml peptides. Cultures had half their medium replaced with IL-2 medium on days 3 and 7. Some clones are missing from TCRdb's copy, which holds only in-frame ones; the method was immunoSEQ multiplex PCR. The repertoire holds roughly 27,000 clones, with roughly 85% as singletons.

The V call is TRBV7-8, the J call TRBJ2-5; D may be TRBD2 (6 bases). The specimen comprised CD4+ T cells from PBMCs cultured with SARS-CoV-2 spike peptides, sampled after COVID-19 vaccination. This clonotype originated in a human donor who received a COVID-19 vaccine. Some clones in this sample may be carry-over from other donors' samples. The CDR3 is CASSLGGTQETQYF. The CDR3, as DNA: TGTGCCAGCAGCCTCGGGGGAACCCAAGAGACCCAGTACTTC.